These 18 T cell receptor beta chains originate from one sample sequenced in a study of early T cells in non-severe SARS-CoV-2 infection. TCRdb re-derived calls from the 5' RACE reads in MiXCR, one entry per CDR3 protein. The sample shows about 33,000 distinct CDR3 sequences, less than 5.5% of them seen only once. Source material: whole blood. The source of these receptors is an adult who was a healthcare worker with PCR-confirmed SARS-CoV-2 infection or an uninfected control (not recorded which).

This clonotype came up many times. V and J are TRBV7-9 and TRBJ1-1; a possible D gene is TRBD1 (6 bases). V was trimmed by 5 bases and J by 0 bases, leaving 10 bases between them. Germline V CDR1 and CDR2: SEHNR, FQNEAQ (reference sequence). There are 14 residues in the CDR3. Here the CDR3 reads CASSARGVNTEAFF. The CDR3 DNA is TGTGCCAGCAGCGCGAGGGGGGTGAACACTGAAGCTTTCTTT.

The rearrangement uses TRBV20-1 and TRBJ1-1; D remains ambiguous. Germline lookup yields CDR1 DFQATT and CDR2 SNEGSKA (reference sequence). Trimming removed 2 bases at V and 5 bases at J, with 12 bases between. The CDR3 contains 13 residues. The CDR3 reads CSARMNSETEAFF. The CDR3 bases are TGCAGTGCTAGAATGAATTCGGAAACTGAAGCTTTCTTT.

This clonotype was seen at least ten times. The chain couples TRBV20-1 to TRBJ1-1; TRBD1 might be the D (6 bases). The ends were cut back, 6 bases at V and 11 bases at J, with 22 bases in the middle. The CDR3 has 13 residues. Looked up from germline, CDR1 is DFQATT and CDR2 is SNEGSKA (reference sequence). The CDR3 DNA sequence: TGCAGTGCCCAAATGGGGACAACCGTTTGGGCTTTCTTT. It specifies CSAQMGTTVWAFF.

J is TRBJ2-5 and V is TRBV5-1, with a tentative D call TRBD2 (6 bases). The CDR3 is 13 residues long. Germline V CDR1 and CDR2: SGHRS, YFSETQ. Trimming cost V 5 bases and J 5 bases, with 13 bases left between them. The CDR3 here is CASSRGSLETQYF. CDR3 in DNA: TGCGCCAGCAGTCGGGGGAGTCTGGAGACCCAGTACTTC.

This chain links TRBV14 with TRBJ2-7; TRBD2 matches 9 bases. The V gene's germline CDR1 is SGHDN and CDR2 FVKESK. V lost 0 bases to trimming and J lost 4 bases; unmatched junction nucleotides: 4. The CDR3 is made up of 15 amino acids. The CDR3 protein is CASSQEGLAGYEQYF. DNA of the CDR3: TGTGCCAGCAGCCAAGAGGGACTAGCAGGGTACGAGCAGTACTTC.

The CDR3 spells CASSTQGLKDGYTF. The CDR3 region has the DNA TGTGCCAGCAGTACACAGGGATTGAAAGATGGCTACACCTTC. The chain couples TRBV12-3 or TRBV12-4 to TRBJ1-2; D perhaps matches TRBD1 (6 bases). The CDR3 loop spans 14 amino acids. The V and J ends lost 5 bases and 6 bases respectively, with 16 bases between them.

This clonotype has at least ten counts. V gene TRBV2 combines with J gene TRBJ2-1; D may be TRBD2 (5 bases). Per the germline V gene, CDR1 is SNHLY and CDR2 is FYNNEI. This CDR3 spans 13 amino acids. V lost 6 bases to trimming and J lost 9 bases, with 15 bases between them. This CDR3 reads CASSDYLAGEQFF. In DNA, the CDR3 is TGTGCCAGCAGCGACTACCTTGCTGGTGAGCAGTTCTTC.

This clonotype was counted between two and nine times. The chain combines TRBV5-4 with TRBJ2-3; D call uncertain. V lost 7 bases, J lost 0 bases, and 12 bases lay in between. CDR1 and CDR2 from the germline V gene are SGHNT and YYREEE (reference sequence). The CDR3 is made up of 14 amino acids. The CDR3 DNA reads TGTGCCAGCTTCATGGGTCATAGCACAGATACGCAGTATTTT. It translates to CASFMGHSTDTQYF.

This clonotype was observed at least ten times. The V gene is TRBV13, the J gene TRBJ1-6; D might be TRBD1 (5 bases). The CDR3 has 15 amino acids. The V end was cut by 1 base, the J end by 8 bases, with 12 bases between. From germline, CDR1 is PRHDT and CDR2 FYEKMQ (reference sequence). CDR3 amino acids: CASSLAGAGDSPLHF. The CDR3 region has the DNA TGTGCCAGCAGCTTAGCCGGGGCGGGGGATTCACCCCTCCACTTT.

This clonotype showed up many times. The CDR3 protein is CASSWSGQGNNSPLHF. The CDR3 bases are TGCGCCAGCAGCTGGTCGGGACAGGGAAATAATTCACCCCTCCACTTT. The J gene is TRBJ1-6, the V gene TRBV5-1, with 9 bases identical to TRBD1. The CDR3 has 16 amino acids. J lost 5 bases, V lost 3 bases, and 6 bases had no gene match. The germline gives CDR1 SGHRS, CDR2 YFSETQ. Based on the CDR3 plus reference TRBV5-1 and TRBJ1-6, the full variable domain is KAGVTQTPRYLIKTRGQQVTLSCSPISGHRSVSWYQQTPGQGLQFLFEYFSETQRNKGNFPGRFSGRQFSNSRSEMNVSTLELGDSALYLCASSWSGQGNNSPLHFGNGTRLTVT.

This clonotype has at least ten counts. The chain uses TRBV20-1 and TRBJ2-6, with D perhaps matching TRBD1 (6 bases). CDR3 length equals 17 residues. Trimming cost V 5 bases and J 1 base, with 18 bases left between them. Germline CDR1 DFQATT, CDR2 SNEGSKA (reference sequence). As DNA, the CDR3 is TGCAGTGCTGTACCCAATACAGGGAAGTCTGGGGCCAACGTCCTGACTTTC. Its translation: CSAVPNTGKSGANVLTF.

V gene TRBV7-8 combines with J gene TRBJ1-1; D not certain. CDR1 and CDR2 (germline): SGHVS, FQNEAQ. The CDR3 extends over 16 amino acids. The V end lost 1 base, the J end lost 2 bases, and 14 bases lay between the germline ends. The DNA of the CDR3 is TGTGCCAGCAGCTTAGTTACGGGGAACCGAAACACTGAAGCTTTCTTT. Translating it yields CASSLVTGNRNTEAFF.

This clonotype came up many times. The rearrangement uses TRBV4-2 and TRBJ2-3, with D maybe TRBD1 (6 bases). Per germline, CDR1 LGHNA and CDR2 YNFKEQ. Trimming left V 3 bases short and J 2 bases short, with 18 bases between. The CDR3 runs to 17 residues. CDR3 coding DNA: TGTGCCAGCAGCCAGGAAGACAGGTCGGCACCCACAGATACGCAGTATTTT. Its translation is CASSQEDRSAPTDTQYF.

This clonotype has at least ten counts. The chain combines TRBV12-3 or TRBV12-4 with TRBJ2-3; 8 positions agree with TRBD1. This CDR3 is built from 14 residues. V shed 5 bases, J shed 7 bases, and the junction held 8 bases outside the gene matches. The CDR3 bases are TGTGCCAGCAGTCCCAGGGGGCGCGGAAATACGCAGTATTTT. Amino acids: CASSPRGRGNTQYF.

The chain carries TRBV7-6 and TRBJ2-3, with no clear D. The germline CDR1 and CDR2 sequences are SGHVS and FNYEAQ. CDR3 length: 15 residues. V lost 4 bases and J lost 1, with 12 bases in between. DNA of the CDR3: TGTGCCAGCAGCTACCCATTTGGACGCACAGATACGCAGTATTTT. Protein sequence: CASSYPFGRTDTQYF.

This clonotype was recorded at least ten times. The chain is built from TRBV15 and TRBJ2-7, with 7 bases matching TRBD1. The junction had 9 bases not matched to a gene; V was cut back by 5 bases and J by 2 bases. Per germline, CDR1 LNHNV and CDR2 YYDKDF (reference sequence). CDR3 length equals 15 residues. The CDR3 protein is CATSDRVQSPYEQYF. In nucleotides, the CDR3 is TGTGCCACCAGCGACAGGGTGCAATCCCCCTACGAGCAGTACTTC.

The sample holds many counts of this clonotype. The chain couples TRBV12-3 or TRBV12-4 to TRBJ1-3; D call uncertain. The length of the CDR3 is 13 residues. Trimming took off 6 bases at V and 7 bases at J, with 13 bases between the two ends. The CDR3 sequence: CASRGDLRNTIYF. The CDR3 coding sequence is TGTGCCAGCAGGGGTGATTTGAGGAACACCATATATTTT.

This clonotype was counted at least ten times. J is TRBJ1-4 and V is TRBV28; D is possibly TRBD1 (5 bases). Germline loops: CDR1 MDHEN, CDR2 SYDVKM. The length of the CDR3 is 15 residues. Trimming cost V 4 bases and J 6 bases, with 15 bases left between them. The CDR3 nucleotides are TGTGCCAGCAGTTCCGACAGACGCATGTATGAAAAACTGTTTTTT. It specifies CASSSDRRMYEKLFF.